The T cell receptor beta chain described here comes from a study of blood T cell repertoires in COVID-19. Study-wide context: Collection of acute and convalescent COVID-19 samples took place in the United States, Italy and Spain.

Clones were sequenced by immunoSEQ multiplex PCR, and TCRdb holds only the in-frame ones, with some missing. This sample has 170,000 or so clones; over 80% occur once, and the top ten carry about 8.3%. This clone was found once. The V gene's germline CDR1 is LNHDA and CDR2 SQIVND (reference sequence). J gave up 3 bases and V 8 bases, and 13 bases lay outside the gene matches. The CDR3 covers 17 residues. J is TRBJ1-4 and V is TRBV19; 9 bases are a match to TRBD1. The sequenced sample was peripheral blood. This TCR was sampled from a woman in her 70s with COVID-19, enrolled during active disease. This CDR3 is CASADRGLTAANEKLFF. The CDR3 DNA is TGTGCCAGTGCCGACAGGGGGTTGACTGCAGCTAATGAAAAACTGTTTTTT.